The 28 T cell receptor beta chains presented below share a single source sample, sequenced in a study of cytomegalovirus exposure and HLA in healthy donors. The study ran its PCR with 60 Vbeta and 13 Jbeta primers. This table comes from immunoSEQ multiplex PCR, and its TCRdb copy is limited to in-frame clones, with some not included. The sample includes about 130,000 clones. Sequencing was performed on PBMCs. These receptors originate from a man aged 40-55 years in good health and CMV-seronegative.

The chain joins TRBV5-6 to TRBJ1-4, with D possibly matching TRBD1 (6 bases). V lost 4 bases, J lost 10 bases, and 23 bases lay in between. Germline CDR1 reads SGHDT; CDR2 reads YYEEEE. The CDR3 runs 16 residues. The CDR3 loop is CASSPLSAGARGKLFF. The CDR3, as DNA: TGTGCCAGCAGCCCACTGTCGGCAGGGGCGAGAGGAAAACTGTTTTTT. The entire variable domain, with the rest obtained from reference TRBV5-6 and TRBJ1-4, is as follows: DAGVTQSPTHLIKTRGQQVTLRCSPKSGHDTVSWYQQALGQGPQFIFQYYEEEERQRGNFPDRFSGHQFPNYSSELNVNALLLGDSALYLCASSPLSAGARGKLFFGSGTQLSVL.

The V call is TRBV9, the J call TRBJ1-1; D is unclear. In germline, CDR1 is SGDLS, CDR2 YYNGEE. Trimming removed 0 bases at V and 1 base at J, with 4 bases between. This CDR3 is built from 13 residues. In DNA, the CDR3 is TGTGCCAGCAGCGTAGCTACGAACACTGAAGCTTTCTTT. Its protein product is CASSVATNTEAFF.

The rearrangement uses TRBV29-1 and TRBJ1-1; D perhaps matches TRBD1 (5 bases). V dropped 5 bases and J dropped 0 bases, with 10 bases sitting between them. CDR1 and CDR2 from the germline V gene are SQVTM and ANQGSEA. The CDR3 runs to 13 residues. The CDR3: CSVTDKLNTEAFF. CDR3 sequence (DNA): TGCAGCGTTACGGACAAGCTGAACACTGAAGCTTTCTTT.

About this clone: Compared with germline, one end of the junction differs, possibly owing to a read error. The CDR3 DNA reads as TGTGCCAGCAGCAGCGGGGGGGGTTACGTGCAGTACTTC. It encodes CASSSGGGYVQYF. V is TRBV7-6 and J is TRBJ2-7, with 10 bases fitting TRBD2. CDR1 SGHVS and CDR2 FNYEAQ come from the germline V gene. The CDR3 is 13 residues long.

CDR3 nucleotide sequence: TGCGCCAGCAGCTACGAAAGAGGTTTCTACGAGCAGTACTTC. It encodes CASSYERGFYEQYF. V gene TRBV4-3 combines with J gene TRBJ2-5; D remains ambiguous. Gene TRBJ2-7 matches the end of the DNA better, so the J call may be wrong. The CDR3 is 14 amino acids. Germline CDR1 LGHNA, CDR2 YSLEER.

The genes are TRBV30 and TRBJ1-4; a weak D match, TRBD1 (5 bases). This CDR3 spans 12 amino acids. Germline CDR1 reads GTSNPN; CDR2 reads SVGIG (reference sequence). The V gene lost 3 bases and the J gene lost 10 bases, with 12 bases spanning the gap. Here the CDR3 reads CAWRQGRGKLFF. Here the CDR3 DNA reads TGTGCCTGGAGGCAGGGTCGCGGAAAACTGTTTTTT.

The chain has TRBV6-4 and TRBJ2-5, with D perhaps matching TRBD2 (6 bases). There are 14 residues in the CDR3. Trimming cost V 6 bases and J 4 bases, with 15 bases left between them. Per the germline V gene, CDR1 is MRHNA and CDR2 is SNTAGT. For the CDR3, the DNA is TGTGCCAGCAGCTGGACTATCGTAGGAGAGACCCAGTACTTC. It specifies CASSWTIVGETQYF.

This chain joins TRBV11-2 and TRBJ2-5, with TRBD1 matching 7 bases. Germline V gene lookup returns CDR1 SGHAT and CDR2 FQNNGV. The CDR3 is made up of 12 amino acids. Trimming cost V 5 bases and J 5 bases; bases outside gene matches: 2. The DNA of the CDR3 is TGTGCCAGCAGCCCCAGGGGGGAGACCCAGTACTTC. Encoded protein: CASSPRGETQYF.

This rearrangement joins TRBV15 to TRBJ2-1; no clear D gene. The V gene's germline CDR1 is LNHNV and CDR2 YYDKDF (reference sequence). The CDR3 is made up of 13 amino acids. Trimming left V 3 bases short and J 5 bases short, with 8 bases between. CDR3 residues: CATSSRVDNEQFF. The CDR3 DNA sequence: TGTGCCACCAGCAGTCGAGTGGACAATGAGCAGTTCTTC.

The chain combines TRBV30 with TRBJ1-1; D gene unclear. The CDR3 is made up of 15 amino acids. V was clipped by 8 bases and J by 0 bases, with 19 bases between them. Germline V lookup: CDR1 GTSNPN, CDR2 SVGIG (reference sequence). The CDR3 DNA follows: TGTGCCCTAATATCCCTCGTCTCTTTGAACACTGAAGCTTTCTTT. Translated, it gives CALISLVSLNTEAFF.

This chain uses TRBV4-2 with TRBJ2-5, with TRBD2 matching 8 bases. The CDR3 length is 15 residues. The V gene's germline CDR1 is LGHNA and CDR2 YNFKEQ. The V and J ends lost 3 bases and 5 bases, in that order; junction bases with no gene match: 8. The CDR3 spells CASSQRASGPETQYF. As DNA, the CDR3 is TGTGCCAGCAGCCAGAGAGCTAGCGGGCCCGAGACCCAGTACTTC.

The V call is TRBV5-1, the J call TRBJ1-1; no clear D gene. Germline V gene lookup returns CDR1 SGHRS and CDR2 YFSETQ. Trimming took 3 bases from V and 4 from J, leaving 10 bases between them. This CDR3 comprises 13 residues. CDR3 amino acids: CASSSHRLTEAFF. The CDR3, as DNA: TGCGCCAGCAGCTCTCACCGACTCACTGAAGCTTTCTTT.

The chain recombines TRBV7-2 with TRBJ2-7; TRBD2 matches 11 bases. V was clipped by 4 bases and J by 5 bases; unmatched bases: 4. The CDR3 loop spans 14 amino acids. Looked up from germline, CDR1 is SGHTA and CDR2 is FQGNSA. The CDR3 sequence: CASSYTSGSNEQYF. CDR3 nucleotides: TGTGCCAGCAGCTATACTAGCGGGAGTAACGAGCAGTACTTC.

This clone is labeled medium-sized based on frequency. This chain joins TRBV27 and TRBJ1-5; D is ambiguous. The V gene's germline CDR1 is MNHEY and CDR2 SMNVEV (reference sequence). The V gene lost 1 base and the J gene lost 8 bases, with 9 bases spanning the gap. This CDR3 is built from 13 residues. The CDR3 nucleotides are TGTGCCAGCAGTTTATGGGCAGACAAGCCCCAGCATTTT. It codes for CASSLWADKPQHF.

This chain joins TRBV6-4 and TRBJ2-5; D may be TRBD1 (6 bases). Germline V gene data show CDR1 as MRHNA and CDR2 as SNTAGT. V lost 6 bases to trimming and J lost 4 bases, with 18 bases between them. The CDR3 spans 15 residues. The CDR3 DNA sequence: TGTGCCAGCAGCGAGGAACACGGCAGGGGAGAGACCCAGTACTTC. Translation: CASSEEHGRGETQYF.

The chain links TRBV10-1 to TRBJ2-1, with 15 bases matching TRBD2. Germline CDR1 reads WNHNN; CDR2 reads SYGVQD (reference sequence). The V and J ends lost 5 bases and 7 bases, in that order; junction bases with no gene match: 6. This CDR3 spans 16 amino acids. The CDR3 DNA reads TGCGCCAGCAGTTCCGCCGGGACTAGCGGGAGGAATGAGCAGTTCTTC. Translation gives CASSSAGTSGRNEQFF.

This chain connects TRBV15 to TRBJ2-2; D is possibly TRBD1 (6 bases). Trimming took off 0 bases at V and 1 base at J, with 9 bases between the two ends. The CDR3 covers 16 residues. Germline V gene data show CDR1 as LNHNV and CDR2 as YYDKDF (reference sequence). This chain's CDR3 is CATSRDVTGNTGELFF. CDR3 bases: TGTGCCACCAGCAGAGACGTGACAGGGAACACCGGGGAGCTGTTTTTT.

The genes are TRBV13 and TRBJ1-2; D is perhaps TRBD1 (6 bases). Germline assignment: CDR1 PRHDT and CDR2 FYEKMQ (reference sequence). The CDR3 is made up of 15 amino acids. V shed 6 bases and J shed 8 bases, with 22 bases lying between them. The CDR3, as DNA: TGTGCCAGCAGTTCCCTCTATGGGGGGGCGTTCGGCTACACCTTC. This translates into CASSSLYGGAFGYTF.

The V gene is TRBV9, the J gene TRBJ2-1, with 14 bases identical to TRBD2. CDR3 length: 13 amino acids. V shed 3 bases, J shed 12 bases, and the junction held 2 bases outside the gene matches. Germline V gene lookup returns CDR1 SGDLS and CDR2 YYNGEE. In nucleotides, the CDR3 is TGTGCCAGCAGCGCGGGACTAGCGGGAGTGCAGTTCTTC. As protein: CASSAGLAGVQFF.

The chain is built from TRBV6-6 and TRBJ2-7; D not certain. The CDR3 contains 13 residues. V was trimmed by 5 bases and J by 3 bases, leaving 11 bases between them. Looked up from germline, CDR1 is MNHNY and CDR2 is SVGAGI (reference sequence). CDR3 amino acids: CASSTKTGYEQYF. The DNA of the CDR3 is TGTGCCAGCAGTACCAAGACGGGCTACGAGCAGTACTTC.

The gene calls are TRBV2 and TRBJ2-7, with 7 bases aligning to TRBD2. V dropped 6 bases and J dropped 2; count of bases not matched to a gene: 16. Per germline, CDR1 SNHLY and CDR2 FYNNEI. The CDR3 consists of 17 residues. The CDR3 is CASSDPTELADPYEQYF. CDR3 sequence (DNA): TGTGCCAGCAGCGACCCAACAGAGCTAGCGGATCCCTACGAGCAGTACTTC.

This chain uses TRBV7-9 with TRBJ1-3; 7 nucleotides align to TRBD1. The length of the CDR3 is 17 residues. Germline V gene lookup returns CDR1 SEHNR and CDR2 FQNEAQ (reference sequence). Trimming took 7 bases from V and 4 from J; bases not matched to a gene: 16. This CDR3 is CASNHLFDRVTGNTIYF. The CDR3 bases are TGTGCCAGCAACCATCTCTTTGACAGGGTGACGGGAAACACCATATATTTT.

The CDR3 is CASSRPDRGGYGYTF. CDR3 in DNA: TGTGCCAGCAGTCGTCCGGACAGGGGAGGCTATGGCTACACCTTC. The genes are TRBV6-6 and TRBJ1-2, with 9 nucleotides matching TRBD1. CDR3 length: 15 amino acids. Germline V gene sequence: CDR1 MNHNY, CDR2 SVGAGI (reference sequence). The junction had 8 bases not matched to a gene; V was cut back by 5 bases and J by 4 bases.

The V and J genes are TRBV5-1 and TRBJ2-1; 11 bases match TRBD2. The V gene end was trimmed by 0 bases and the J gene end by 8 bases; junction bases not matched to a gene: 10. This CDR3 comprises 17 residues. Germline V CDR1 and CDR2: SGHRS, YFSETQ. Written as DNA, the CDR3 is TGCGCCAGCAGCTTGGATTTAGCGGGAGGGCCGGAGGATGAGCAGTTCTTC. Translated: CASSLDLAGGPEDEQFF.

This chain connects TRBV28 to TRBJ2-3, with 12 nucleotides matching TRBD2. Germline loops: CDR1 MDHEN, CDR2 SYDVKM. There are 18 residues in the CDR3. The junction had 6 bases not matched to a gene; V was cut back by 0 bases and J by 2 bases. CDR3 loop: CASSLWTSGRGNTDTQYF. The CDR3 DNA is TGTGCCAGCAGTTTATGGACTAGCGGGAGAGGAAACACAGATACGCAGTATTTT.

The V gene is TRBV7-9, the J gene TRBJ2-7, with 8 bases identical to TRBD1. Germline loops: CDR1 SEHNR, CDR2 FQNEAQ (reference sequence). J was trimmed by 6 bases and V by 4 bases; bases with no gene match: 17. This CDR3 comprises 17 residues. In DNA form, the CDR3 reads TGTGCCAGCAGCTCAGATTCAGGGGGCATACCGGTCTCCGAGCAGTACTTC. Its translation: CASSSDSGGIPVSEQYF.

The genes are TRBV10-2 and TRBJ2-1; maybe TRBD2 (5 bases). Germline assignment: CDR1 WSHSY and CDR2 SAAADI. V dropped 6 bases and J dropped 0 bases, with 9 bases sitting between them. The CDR3 loop spans 14 amino acids. This CDR3 reads CASRRTGSYNEQFF. CDR3 DNA sequence: TGCGCCAGCAGGCGGACTGGCTCCTACAATGAGCAGTTCTTC.

This chain links TRBV4-1 with TRBJ2-1, with D perhaps matching TRBD2 (5 bases). CDR1 and CDR2 from the germline V gene are MGHRA and YSYEKL. The CDR3 is 17 amino acids. V was trimmed by 3 bases and J by 0 bases, leaving 15 bases between them. The chain's CDR3 is CASSQGRAVSSYNEQFF. The DNA of the CDR3 is TGCGCCAGCAGCCAGGGCCGAGCGGTGAGCTCCTACAATGAGCAGTTCTTC.